These 32 T cell receptor beta chains originate from one sample sequenced in a study of OX40 agonist ivuxolimab in advanced cancers. Using immunoSEQ multiplex PCR, the repertoire was profiled, and TCRdb retains in-frame clones only, with some absent. The sample includes about 14,000 clones, about four fifths of them seen just once. Sequencing used CD4+ or CD8+ T cells sorted from blood, obtained in a trial of the OX40 agonist ivuxolimab. All receptors derive from an adult with an advanced solid tumor such as melanoma, head and neck, liver or kidney cancer.

This chain connects TRBV9 to TRBJ2-7, with 12 bases that match TRBD1. The V segment lost 0 bases and the J segment 7 bases; nucleotides outside the gene matches: 11. The CDR3 is made up of 17 amino acids. The germline CDR1 and CDR2 sequences are SGDLS and YYNGEE. CDR3 region: CASSVGIGTGGPGEQYF. As DNA, the CDR3 is TGTGCCAGCAGCGTAGGGATAGGGACAGGGGGCCCAGGGGAGCAGTACTTC.

V is TRBV10-3 and J is TRBJ2-3, with D possibly called TRBD1 or TRBD2 (7 bases each). Trimming took 10 bases from V and 0 from J, leaving 14 bases between them. The germline V gene has CDR1 ENHRY and CDR2 SYGVKD. The CDR3 totals 14 residues. CDR3 residues: CANRGLPSTDTQYF. CDR3 bases: TGTGCCAACAGGGGACTACCCAGCACAGATACGCAGTATTTT.

V gene TRBV11-2 combines with J gene TRBJ2-6; a weak D match, TRBD1 (6 bases). Trimming took off 1 base at V and 2 bases at J, with 12 bases between the two ends. There are 17 residues in the CDR3. CDR1 and CDR2 (germline): SGHAT, FQNNGV. The CDR3 reads CASSLGRGLAGANVLTF. Here the CDR3 DNA reads TGTGCCAGCAGCTTAGGCAGGGGTCTAGCTGGGGCCAACGTCCTGACTTTC.

This clone was counted a single time. The J gene is TRBJ1-1, the V gene TRBV5-4, with D possibly being TRBD1 (5 bases). With 3 bases removed from V and 0 bases from J, the gap between germline ends came to 12 bases. Germline V gene sequence: CDR1 SGHNT, CDR2 YYREEE (reference sequence). CDR3 length: 15 residues. The CDR3 DNA reads TGTGCCAGCAGCTGGGGCGGGCCCTTGAACACTGAAGCTTTCTTT. Its protein is CASSWGGPLNTEAFF.

The chain links TRBV4-2 to TRBJ1-2, with D possibly being TRBD1 (6 bases). This CDR3 region has 15 residues. V lost 0 bases and J 7 bases, leaving 15 bases between the germline ends. Germline CDR1 and CDR2: LGHNA and YNFKEQ. The CDR3, as DNA: TGTGCCAGCAGCCAAGATGAAGGGGGAGGGCTTGGCTACACCTTC. This encodes CASSQDEGGGLGYTF.

This clone appeared once. V and J are TRBV7-3 and TRBJ1-3; D is unclear. CDR3 length: 15 residues. The V end was cut by 2 bases, the J end by 1 base, with 9 bases between. Germline-derived CDR1 and CDR2 are SGHTA and FQGTGA. This CDR3 reads CASSLQGLSGNTIYF. The CDR3 coding sequence is TGTGCCAGCAGCTTACAAGGGCTATCTGGAAACACCATATATTTT.

The genes are TRBV6-5 and TRBJ1-2; 7 bases are shared with TRBD1. Germline V gives CDR1 MNHEY, CDR2 SVGAGI. V gave up 5 bases and J gave up 4 bases; unmatched junction bases: 10. This CDR3 region has 15 residues. CDR3 coding DNA: TGTGCCAGCAGTGCCCCTAAAGGGGGCGGCTATGGCTACACCTTC. This gives the protein CASSAPKGGGYGYTF.

CDR3 sequence (DNA): TGTGCCAGCAGCAAAGGGGGCTGGGTTGAGCGGGAGATTTACGAGCAGTACTTC. It is translated as CASSKGGWVEREIYEQYF. The J gene is TRBJ2-7, the V gene TRBV21-1; TRBD2, the table's D call, lacks a check against the DNA. TRBV21-1 corresponds to a pseudogene. There are 18 residues in the CDR3.

The rearrangement joins TRBV19 to TRBJ2-7; 12 bases agree with TRBD1. Germline V gene sequence: CDR1 LNHDA, CDR2 SQIVND (reference sequence). This CDR3 spans 14 amino acids. Losses at the gene ends were 7 bases for V and 6 bases for J; bases not matched to a gene: 7. The CDR3 region has the DNA TGTGCCAGTACTCCGGGACAGGGGGCCTTCGAGCAGTACTTC. Residues: CASTPGQGAFEQYF.

The CDR3 region is CASSIGQGGEQYF. Here the CDR3 DNA reads TGTGCCAGCAGCATAGGACAGGGGGGCGAGCAGTACTTC. The chain recombines TRBV5-6 with TRBJ2-7; 10 bases map to TRBD1. Trimming at V came to 4 bases and at J to 6 bases, leaving 4 bases not matched to a gene. CDR1 is SGHDT, CDR2 YYEEEE, per germline. This CDR3 spans 13 amino acids.

This rearrangement joins TRBV11-2 to TRBJ2-7, with D unresolved. The ends were cut back, 1 base at V and 1 base at J, with 11 bases in the middle. Per the germline V gene, CDR1 is SGHAT and CDR2 is FQNNGV. This CDR3 region has 15 residues. Here the CDR3 DNA reads TGTGCCAGCAGCTTAGTTTTGGGCAGGTCCTACGAGCAGTACTTC. This codes for CASSLVLGRSYEQYF.

This clone has just a few counts. The CDR3 loop reads CASSLDGGSWGQPQHF. The CDR3 DNA sequence: TGTGCCAGCAGTTTGGATGGGGGGAGCTGGGGCCAGCCCCAGCATTTT. The genes are TRBV27 and TRBJ1-5, with a possible D match to TRBD1 (5 bases). The CDR3 runs 16 residues. Between the trimmed V and J ends, which lost 3 bases and 7 bases, there was a span of 19 bases. The germline CDR1 and CDR2 sequences are MNHEY and SMNVEV (reference sequence).

The gene calls are TRBV2 and TRBJ2-1, with 10 bases that match TRBD1. The germline V gene has CDR1 SNHLY and CDR2 FYNNEI. CDR3 length equals 16 residues. The V gene end was trimmed by 5 bases and the J gene end by 7 bases; junction bases not matched to a gene: 11. In DNA form, the CDR3 reads TGTGCCAGCAGTCAATCCACGGGACAGGGGTTTAATGAGCAGTTCTTC. Its translation is CASSQSTGQGFNEQFF.

V and J are TRBV2 and TRBJ2-1; no firm D call. The V and J ends lost 0 bases and 10 bases respectively, with 13 bases between them. The CDR3 has 14 residues. Germline V CDR1 and CDR2: SNHLY, FYNNEI. CDR3 DNA: TGTGCCAGCAGTGAAGCGCCTGGGCAAGGGGAGCAGTTCTTC. Translation gives CASSEAPGQGEQFF.

In this sample, this clone turned up once. V usage is TRBV6-5 and J usage is TRBJ2-7, with D perhaps TRBD1 (5 bases). CDR3 length: 13 amino acids. Deletions cut 1 base from V and 3 bases from J, with 7 bases between. The germline gives CDR1 MNHEY, CDR2 SVGAGI. The CDR3 nucleotides are TGTGCCAGCAGTTACTACGACAGCTACGAGCAGTACTTC. It translates to CASSYYDSYEQYF.

The chain links TRBV4-1 to TRBJ2-7; 10 bases fit TRBD1. The germline V gene has CDR1 MGHRA and CDR2 YSYEKL. The CDR3 contains 15 residues. V was pared by 2 bases and J by 3 bases, with 4 bases of the junction left unmatched. CDR3 bases: TGCGCCAGCAGCCAACCCGGGACAGGGGACTACGAGCAGTACTTC. This translates into CASSQPGTGDYEQYF.

By frequency in the sample, this clone is large (0.1 to 1%). The rearrangement joins TRBV9 to TRBJ1-1, with D perhaps TRBD1 (5 bases). The CDR3 is 15 amino acids. CDR1 and CDR2 (germline): SGDLS, YYNGEE. Trimming stripped 0 bases from V and 1 base from J, with 10 bases between. The CDR3 loop reads CASSVEGAENTEAFF. CDR3 in DNA: TGTGCCAGCAGCGTAGAAGGGGCGGAGAACACTGAAGCTTTCTTT.

The chain recombines TRBV6-5 with TRBJ2-7; a weak D match, TRBD1 (5 bases). Germline CDR1 MNHEY, CDR2 SVGAGI. V lost 0 bases and J 2 bases, leaving 11 bases between the germline ends. This CDR3 has 15 amino acids. The CDR3 DNA reads as TGTGCCAGCAGTTACTCTATGGACACCACCTACGAGCAGTACTTC. It translates to CASSYSMDTTYEQYF.

The chain couples TRBV4-3 to TRBJ2-7, with 8 bases fitting TRBD1. CDR3 length equals 22 residues. Germline CDR1 LGHNA, CDR2 YSLEER. V shed 0 bases and J 3 bases; nucleotides not matched to a gene: 25. The CDR3: CASSQDLFRELPPGQADYEQYF. CDR3 nucleotide sequence: TGCGCCAGCAGCCAAGATCTTTTTCGGGAACTACCTCCGGGACAGGCCGACTACGAGCAGTACTTC.

The chain recombines TRBV7-9 with TRBJ1-4, with D unresolved. V lost 2 bases, J lost 5 bases, and 12 bases lay in between. The CDR3 has 15 residues. CDR1 is SEHNR and CDR2 is FQNEAQ in the germline V gene (reference sequence). The CDR3 nucleotides are TGTGCCAGCAGCTTAATGGTGGGCCAGAATGAAAAACTGTTTTTT. Protein: CASSLMVGQNEKLFF.

The rearrangement uses TRBV27 and TRBJ2-7; possibly TRBD1 for D (5 bases). CDR1 MNHEY and CDR2 SMNVEV come from the germline V gene (reference sequence). CDR3 length equals 13 residues. Trimming took off 3 bases at V and 2 bases at J, with 8 bases between the two ends. The CDR3 here is CASSLTETYEQYF. CDR3 in DNA: TGTGCCAGCAGTTTGACAGAAACCTACGAGCAGTACTTC.

The chain carries TRBV27 and TRBJ2-7, with 9 nucleotides matching TRBD2. Germline CDR1 reads MNHEY; CDR2 reads SMNVEV (reference sequence). V shed 3 bases, J shed 2 bases, and the junction held 2 bases outside the gene matches. The CDR3 runs to 14 residues. Written as DNA, the CDR3 is TGTGCCAGCAGTTTGTCTAGCGGGGCCTACGAGCAGTACTTC. As protein: CASSLSSGAYEQYF.

This clone was picked up a small number of times. V and J are TRBV4-3 and TRBJ1-1; no definite D call. The CDR3 has 15 amino acids. Between the trimmed V and J ends, which lost 0 bases and 1 base, there was a span of 9 bases. Per the germline V gene, CDR1 is LGHNA and CDR2 is YSLEER. CDR3 residues: CASSQDRGTNTEAFF. Written as DNA, the CDR3 is TGCGCCAGCAGCCAAGATCGGGGTACGAACACTGAAGCTTTCTTT.

In its sample, this clone ranks as medium-sized. The chain combines TRBV28 with TRBJ2-7; tentatively, D is TRBD2 (5 bases). V gave up 3 bases and J gave up 3 bases, with 12 bases separating them. Germline CDR1 and CDR2: MDHEN and SYDVKM. The CDR3 sequence is 14 residues long. For the CDR3, the DNA is TGTGCCAGCAGTTTCGGGGAACCGGGCTACGAGCAGTACTTC. It translates to CASSFGEPGYEQYF.

The chain's CDR3 is CASSRGTGGSTDTQYF. DNA of the CDR3: TGTGCCAGCAGCCGGGGGACAGGGGGATCCACAGATACGCAGTATTTT. The rearrangement links TRBV14 to TRBJ2-3, with TRBD1 matching 11 bases. Germline values: CDR1 SGHDN, CDR2 FVKESK. J was trimmed by 2 bases and V by 4 bases; bases with no gene match: 5. This CDR3 contains 16 residues.

The rearrangement links TRBV28 to TRBJ1-4; 7 nucleotides line up with TRBD1. The junction had 12 bases not matched to a gene; V was cut back by 8 bases and J by 0 bases. From germline, CDR1 is MDHEN and CDR2 SYDVKM. The CDR3 extends over 17 amino acids. CDR3 sequence: CASLSPGQLPTNEKLFF. The CDR3 bases are TGTGCCAGCCTATCCCCGGGACAGTTACCAACTAATGAAAAACTGTTTTTT.

This clone is judged medium-sized. V gene TRBV29-1 combines with J gene TRBJ2-3; D gene ambiguous. Trimming removed 0 bases at V and 0 bases at J, with 7 bases between. Germline loops: CDR1 SQVTM, CDR2 ANQGSEA. The CDR3 covers 14 residues. CDR3: CSVEDYGSTDTQYF. DNA for the CDR3: TGCAGCGTTGAAGATTACGGGAGCACAGATACGCAGTATTTT.

The chain carries TRBV7-3 and TRBJ2-5; 7 bases align to TRBD2. The germline V gene has CDR1 SGHTA and CDR2 FQGTGA. CDR3 length: 15 amino acids. J lost 4 bases, V lost 5 bases, and 10 bases had no gene match. This CDR3 reads CASSPLAALGETQYF. As DNA, the CDR3 is TGTGCCAGCAGCCCGCTAGCGGCCCTGGGAGAGACCCAGTACTTC.

This clone has only a few counts. The genes are TRBV4-2 and TRBJ2-5; no definite D call. The ends were cut back, 0 bases at V and 5 bases at J, with 10 bases in the middle. CDR1 LGHNA and CDR2 YNFKEQ come from the germline V gene. This CDR3 comprises 14 residues. The CDR3 sequence is CASSQDLSLETQYF. DNA for the CDR3: TGTGCCAGCAGCCAAGATCTGAGCCTGGAGACCCAGTACTTC.

The chain recombines TRBV4-1 with TRBJ2-5; D not certain. Trimming took off 0 bases at V and 6 bases at J, with 5 bases between the two ends. The CDR3 sequence is 12 residues long. From germline, CDR1 is MGHRA and CDR2 YSYEKL. CDR3 region: CASSQDAKTQYF. The CDR3 bases are TGCGCCAGCAGCCAAGATGCGAAGACCCAGTACTTC.

The chain uses TRBV30 and TRBJ2-7; the D is unclear. Germline assignment: CDR1 GTSNPN and CDR2 SVGIG (reference sequence). Trimming shortened V by 6 bases and J by 2 bases, and 14 bases separated the two germline ends. There are 13 residues in the CDR3. The CDR3 loop reads CACGPLNAYEQYF. For the CDR3, the DNA is TGTGCCTGTGGACCGCTAAACGCCTACGAGCAGTACTTC. The variable domain in full, with the rest retrieved from reference TRBV30 and TRBJ2-7, is SQTIHQWPATLVQPVGSPLSLECTVEGTSNPNLYWYRQAAGRGLQLLFYSVGIGQISSEVPQNLSASRPQDRQFILSSKKLLLSDSGFYLCACGPLNAYEQYFGPGTRLTVT.

The CDR3 bases are TGTGCCAGCTTCCTCAAGGACCGCCAAAACGCCAATGAGCAGTTCTTC. Translated: CASFLKDRQNANEQFF. V usage is TRBV11-2 and J usage is TRBJ2-1; D gene ambiguous. Germline lookup yields CDR1 SGHAT and CDR2 FQNNGV. Deletions cut 8 bases from V and 6 bases from J, with 23 bases between. This CDR3 region has 16 residues.